This T cell receptor (beta chain) was recovered during a study of radiotherapy plus CTLA-4 blockade in lung cancer. Those patients who had chemo-refractory metastatic non-small-cell lung cancer were given focal radiation along with CTLA-4 blockade through ipilimumab. Clones were read by immunoSEQ multiplex PCR, and TCRdb kept only the in-frame ones, dropping some. Among around 45,000 clones listed, roughly 90% were seen once. The CDR3 is 16 residues long. Between the trimmed V and J ends, which lost 5 bases and 0 bases, there was a span of 14 bases. In germline, CDR1 is MGHRA, CDR2 YSYEKL. This sequence joins TRBV4-1 and TRBJ2-1; a weak D match, TRBD1 (6 bases). This TCR derives from a human donor with non-small cell lung cancer whose response to radiotherapy plus ipilimumab could not be evaluated. The source material was peripheral blood, sampled from a patient treated with radiotherapy plus ipilimumab. CDR3 DNA sequence: TGCGCCAGCAGCAGGGGCACAGGGTCCTCCTACAATGAGCAGTTCTTC. This gives the protein CASSRGTGSSYNEQFF.